Each of the 32 T cell receptor beta chains below was sequenced from the same sample in a study of T cells in Graves' hyperthyroidism and ophthalmopathy. RNA transcripts served as the template for amplifying TCR beta CDR3 regions. The TCR CDR3 first-round RT-PCR relied on the HTBI primer set. TCRdb passed the multiplex PCR reads through MiXCR, listing each CDR3 protein once. The sample carries around 600,000 distinct CDR3 sequences, around 15% recorded once. Sequencing was carried out using blood. These receptors originate from a woman aged 35 to 49 with Graves' ophthalmopathy.

V is TRBV3-1 and J is TRBJ1-5; D is ambiguous. The CDR3 sequence is 12 residues long. V shed 3 bases and J shed 9 bases, with 9 bases lying between them. Germline lookup yields CDR1 LGHDT and CDR2 YNNKEL (reference sequence). CDR3 sequence (DNA): TGTGCCAGCAGCCACCGGGTTGGGCCCCAGCATTTT. It translates to CASSHRVGPQHF.

The chain employs TRBV4-2 and TRBJ1-4; 7 bases match TRBD1. CDR3 length equals 14 residues. Trimming removed 1 base from V and 6 bases from J; junction bases left unmatched: 2. Germline V gives CDR1 LGHNA, CDR2 YNFKEQ. CDR3 DNA sequence: TGTGCCAGCAGCCAAGGACAGGGAGATGAAAAACTGTTTTTT. Translating it yields CASSQGQGDEKLFF.

This clonotype was observed at least ten times. This chain connects TRBV3-1 to TRBJ1-1; D is perhaps TRBD1 (6 bases). This CDR3 spans 14 amino acids. Trimming took off 4 bases at V and 1 base at J, with 10 bases between the two ends. Germline values: CDR1 LGHDT, CDR2 YNNKEL (reference sequence). The CDR3 nucleotides are TGTGCCAGCAGCCCACGACAGGAGAACACTGAAGCTTTCTTT. Translation: CASSPRQENTEAFF.

The chain is built from TRBV30 and TRBJ2-1, with 7 bases aligning to TRBD2. Looked up from germline, CDR1 is GTSNPN and CDR2 is SVGIG (reference sequence). The CDR3 consists of 14 residues. The V segment lost 2 bases and the J segment 8 bases; nucleotides outside the gene matches: 9. CDR3 amino acids: CAWSQGLAGDEQFF. In DNA, the CDR3 is TGTGCCTGGAGTCAAGGTCTGGCGGGGGATGAGCAGTTCTTC.

V and J are TRBV7-9 and TRBJ2-3; 11 positions agree with TRBD2. J lost 0 bases, V lost 5 bases, and 7 bases had no gene match. Germline CDR1 and CDR2: SEHNR and FQNEAQ (reference sequence). The CDR3 is made up of 17 amino acids. CDR3 DNA sequence: TGTGCCAGCAGCGTGGATAGCGGGGGGGTGAGCACAGATACGCAGTATTTT. Translated: CASSVDSGGVSTDTQYF. Looking up the rest from reference TRBV7-9 and TRBJ2-3 gives the full variable domain: DTGVSQNPRHKITKRGQNVTFRCDPISEHNRLYWYRQTLGQGPEFLTYFQNEAQLEKSRLLSDRFSAERPKGSFSTLEIQRTEQGDSAMYLCASSVDSGGVSTDTQYFGPGTRLTVL.

At least ten counts were recorded for this clonotype. The chain couples TRBV2 to TRBJ2-3, with D tentatively TRBD1 (6 bases). The CDR3 sequence is 11 residues long. The V end lost 6 bases, the J end lost 9 bases, and 10 bases lay between the germline ends. The germline CDR1 and CDR2 sequences are SNHLY and FYNNEI. The CDR3 region is CASSLDRTQYF. In nucleotides, the CDR3 is TGTGCCAGCAGCCTCGACAGGACGCAGTATTTT.

There are many counts of this clonotype. The chain employs TRBV11-1 and TRBJ2-5; the D is unclear. Trimming took 5 bases from V and 5 from J, leaving 21 bases between them. CDR3 length: 16 amino acids. Germline CDR1 and CDR2: SGHAT and FQDESV (reference sequence). The CDR3 sequence: CASSPPTGLVGETQYF. CDR3 DNA sequence: TGTGCCAGCAGCCCTCCGACGGGTTTGGTCGGGGAGACCCAGTACTTC.

In the case of this clonotype: This sequence may be a read error, since a much larger clone differs from it by one base. The V and J genes are TRBV2 and TRBJ1-5; weak D call: TRBD1 (5 bases). The V and J ends lost 6 bases and 3 bases respectively, with 18 bases between them. This CDR3 has 16 residues. Germline loops: CDR1 SNHLY, CDR2 FYNNEI. The CDR3 nucleotides are TGTGCCAGCAGCCAGCAACAGGAAGGTCCCAATCAGCCCCAGCATTTT. Protein sequence: CASSQQQEGPNQPQHF.

The chain employs TRBV7-9 and TRBJ1-4; D call uncertain. The germline V gene has CDR1 SEHNR and CDR2 FQNEAQ (reference sequence). This CDR3 is 13 amino acids long. Trimming removed 2 bases at V and 3 bases at J, with 4 bases between. CDR3: CASSLSPNEKLFF. CDR3 bases: TGTGCCAGCAGCTTATCTCCTAATGAAAAACTGTTTTTT.

Many counts were recorded for this clonotype. The rearrangement joins TRBV28 to TRBJ2-1; 11 bases are shared with TRBD1. V shed 4 bases, J shed 7 bases, and the junction held 15 bases outside the gene matches. The germline V gene encodes CDR1 MDHEN and CDR2 SYDVKM. The CDR3 extends over 18 amino acids. The CDR3 DNA follows: TGTGCCAGCAGTTCCCATGCGCCCGGGACAGGGGGGGGGAATGAGCAGTTCTTC. This encodes CASSSHAPGTGGGNEQFF.

About this clonotype itself: Since a much larger clone is just one base distant, this may be a read error. This chain connects TRBV20-1 to TRBJ2-7; D might be TRBD1 or TRBD2, each matching 5 bases. The ends were cut back, 0 bases at V and 4 bases at J, with 13 bases in the middle. The CDR3 has 14 residues. CDR1 and CDR2 from the germline V gene are DFQATT and SNEGSKA (reference sequence). CDR3 nucleotide sequence: TGCAGTGCTAGAGATCGAGGGGCGGTTTACGAGCAGTACTTC. This encodes CSARDRGAVYEQYF.

The chain carries TRBV6-2 or TRBV6-3 and TRBJ1-2; 7 nucleotides match TRBD1. The CDR3 runs 17 residues. Germline lookup yields CDR1 MNHEY and CDR2 SVGEGT. V trimming: 5 bases; J trimming: 3 bases; junction bases outside the gene matches: 15. CDR3 region: CASSAQTGWATYYGYTF. CDR3 DNA sequence: TGTGCCAGCAGTGCCCAGACAGGGTGGGCCACTTACTATGGCTACACCTTC.

V is TRBV6-1 and J is TRBJ2-3; 10 nucleotides match TRBD2. V was pared by 5 bases and J by 4 bases, with 9 bases of the junction left unmatched. CDR1 and CDR2 from the germline V gene are MNHNS and SASEGT. This CDR3 contains 16 residues. CDR3 sequence reads: CASSLAGETPPDTQYF. CDR3 bases: TGTGCCAGCAGTCTAGCGGGGGAAACCCCTCCAGATACGCAGTATTTT.

This clonotype was seen more than once but under ten times. J is TRBJ1-2 and V is TRBV28, with D tentatively TRBD1 (6 bases). This CDR3 contains 15 residues. Germline V gives CDR1 MDHEN, CDR2 SYDVKM. V shed 5 bases and J shed 4 bases, with 17 bases lying between them. In DNA, the CDR3 is TGTGCCAGCAGTCCAACAAATTACAGGGTCTATGGCTACACCTTC. Its translation is CASSPTNYRVYGYTF.

This clonotype occurred many times. The V and J genes are TRBV7-9 and TRBJ2-7; TRBD2 aligns across 13 bases. This CDR3 region has 14 residues. The germline CDR1 and CDR2 sequences are SEHNR and FQNEAQ (reference sequence). V lost 8 bases, J lost 4 bases, and 5 bases stayed unmatched. This chain's CDR3 is CASGLAGEGYEQYF. The CDR3 DNA follows: TGTGCCAGCGGACTAGCGGGAGAGGGTTACGAGCAGTACTTC.

This clonotype was seen repeatedly, ten times or more. The V call is TRBV7-9, the J call TRBJ2-3, with D possibly being TRBD1 (6 bases). V lost 5 bases and J 8 bases, leaving 20 bases between the germline ends. The CDR3 is made up of 15 amino acids. Germline V lookup: CDR1 SEHNR, CDR2 FQNEAQ (reference sequence). CDR3 nucleotides: TGTGCCAGCAGCGCCGCCGGGACACCCTCGGGTACGCAGTATTTT. Amino acid sequence: CASSAAGTPSGTQYF.

This clonotype came up many times. The rearrangement uses TRBV5-1 and TRBJ1-2; D call uncertain. The length of the CDR3 is 12 residues. CDR1 is SGHRS, CDR2 YFSETQ, per germline. The V and J ends lost 0 bases and 6 bases respectively, with 6 bases between them. The CDR3 nucleotides are TGCGCCAGCAGCTTGGGTCAGGATGGCTACACCTTC. Translation: CASSLGQDGYTF.

This chain joins TRBV6-5 and TRBJ1-3; TRBD1 is a possible D gene (6 bases). The CDR3 contains 20 residues. The germline V gene encodes CDR1 MNHEY and CDR2 SVGAGI. V lost 0 bases, J lost 0 bases, and 21 bases lay in between. CDR3 sequence reads: CASSYSKEGVLLFSGNTIYF. Here the CDR3 DNA reads TGTGCCAGCAGTTACTCGAAGGAGGGGGTATTACTCTTCTCTGGAAACACCATATATTTT.

The CDR3 DNA reads TGTGCCAGCAGCCCTAGACCGACCGGGGCAGATACGCAGTATTTT. Translating it yields CASSPRPTGADTQYF. This rearrangement joins TRBV7-3 to TRBJ2-3; D is possibly TRBD2 (5 bases). This CDR3 contains 15 residues. V was clipped by 5 bases and J by 4 bases, with 16 bases between them. Germline V gene data show CDR1 as SGHTA and CDR2 as FQGTGA.

In this sample, this clonotype turned up many times. The CDR3 region has the DNA TGTGCCAGCTCAGGGGATCCGAATTATTATGGCTACACCTTC. The encoded protein is CASSGDPNYYGYTF. The chain combines TRBV28 with TRBJ1-2; D perhaps matches TRBD1 (6 bases). Germline V gives CDR1 MDHEN, CDR2 SYDVKM. This CDR3 has 14 residues. The V gene lost 8 bases and the J gene lost 5 bases, with 18 bases spanning the gap.

The rearrangement joins TRBV12-3 or TRBV12-4 to TRBJ2-3; 8 bases agree with TRBD1. The CDR3 has 14 amino acids. J gave up 7 bases and V 7 bases, and 10 bases lay outside the gene matches. CDR3 nucleotide sequence: TGTGCCAGCACCCTGACAGGGGAATGGCATACGCAGTATTTT. Translating gives CASTLTGEWHTQYF.

Ten or more counts support this clonotype. The genes are TRBV5-1 and TRBJ2-3; 9 bases agree with TRBD2. Germline V gives CDR1 SGHRS, CDR2 YFSETQ. CDR3 length: 14 residues. Trimming removed 4 bases from V and 6 bases from J; junction bases left unmatched: 6. The CDR3 loop is CASSKGTSMDTQYF. The CDR3 DNA reads as TGCGCCAGCAGCAAAGGGACTAGCATGGATACGCAGTATTTT.

The table lists this clonotype with a few counts. The chain couples TRBV18 to TRBJ2-2; perhaps TRBD1 as D (5 bases). The V gene's germline CDR1 is KGHSH and CDR2 LQKENI. The V and J ends lost 3 bases and 5 bases respectively, with 13 bases between them. The CDR3 is made up of 15 amino acids. The CDR3 here is CASSPPGPGTGELFF. The CDR3 coding sequence is TGTGCCAGCTCACCCCCAGGGCCTGGGACCGGGGAGCTGTTTTTT.

This clonotype was seen a few times. The rearrangement links TRBV6-1 to TRBJ1-4, with D possibly being TRBD1 (6 bases). Trimming cost V 6 bases and J 6 bases, with 17 bases left between them. The germline V gene has CDR1 MNHNS and CDR2 SASEGT. This CDR3 contains 15 residues. The CDR3 coding sequence is TGTGCCAGCAGAGGGGGGGGCAGAGATTATGAAAAACTGTTTTTT. Translating it yields CASRGGGRDYEKLFF.

This clonotype was seen only a few times. A much larger clonotype is one base distant, so this may be a read error. V usage is TRBV2 and J usage is TRBJ2-4, with unresolved D. The CDR3 length is 15 residues. With 4 bases removed from V and 0 bases from J, the gap between germline ends came to 10 bases. The germline CDR1 and CDR2 sequences are SNHLY and FYNNEI. CDR3 amino acids: CASSGGMVAKNIQYF. Written as DNA, the CDR3 is TGTGCCAGCAGTGGAGGAATGGTAGCCAAAAACATTCAGTACTTC.

As to this clonotype: This may be a read error: a much more frequent sequence differs by one nucleotide. Since the CDR3 does not end with the conserved phenylalanine or tryptophan, this likely comes from a read error. The rearrangement joins TRBV2 to TRBJ2-5; the D is unclear. Trimming took 7 bases from V and 5 from J, leaving 11 bases between them. CDR3 length equals 12 residues. Germline CDR1 is SNHLY and CDR2 is FYNNEI. This chain's CDR3 is CASTYSGETQYL. CDR3 nucleotide sequence: TGTGCCAGCACCTACTCTGGGGAGACCCAGTACCTC.

This clonotype occurred many times. V and J are TRBV5-1 and TRBJ1-1; 7 bases agree with TRBD1. With V trimmed by 4 bases and J by 4 bases, 10 bases remained unmatched. The CDR3 length is 15 residues. Germline CDR1 SGHRS, CDR2 YFSETQ. The CDR3 reads CASSLRQGGSTEAFF. As DNA, the CDR3 is TGCGCCAGCAGCCTTAGACAGGGAGGGAGCACTGAAGCTTTCTTT.

In this sample, this clonotype turned up many times. V is TRBV5-1 and J is TRBJ1-1; D call uncertain. The CDR3 is 16 amino acids. Germline CDR1 and CDR2: SGHRS and YFSETQ. V lost 0 bases, J lost 3 bases, and 15 bases lay in between. Written as DNA, the CDR3 is TGCGCCAGCAGCTTGGGGGCACGGAGACTTTACACTGAAGCTTTCTTT. It encodes CASSLGARRLYTEAFF. Full variable domain (remainder filled in from reference TRBV5-1 and TRBJ1-1): KAGVTQTPRYLIKTRGQQVTLSCSPISGHRSVSWYQQTPGQGLQFLFEYFSETQRNKGNFPGRFSGRQFSNSRSEMNVSTLELGDSALYLCASSLGARRLYTEAFFGQGTRLTVV.

This clonotype was observed a handful of times. The V and J genes are TRBV27 and TRBJ1-5; no clear D. Germline CDR1 MNHEY, CDR2 SMNVEV (reference sequence). V lost 2 bases and J lost 1, with 9 bases in between. CDR3 size: 15 residues. The CDR3 DNA sequence: TGTGCCAGCAGTTTAAGGCCAGCAAGCAATCAGCCCCAGCATTTT. Amino acids: CASSLRPASNQPQHF.

CDR3 amino acids: CASSLVLGQGPYQPQHF. DNA of the CDR3: TGTGCCAGCAGCTTGGTGTTGGGACAGGGACCATATCAGCCCCAGCATTTT. This chain links TRBV5-8 with TRBJ1-5, with 9 bases matching TRBD1. Losses at the gene ends were 0 bases for V and 5 bases for J; bases not matched to a gene: 9. CDR1 and CDR2 (germline): SGHTS, YDEGEE. This CDR3 comprises 17 residues.

This clonotype was recorded many times. The chain recombines TRBV2 with TRBJ1-5, with TRBD1 identical over 7 bases. CDR1 and CDR2 from the germline V gene are SNHLY and FYNNEI. CDR3 length: 15 amino acids. With 6 bases clipped from V and 0 bases from J, the junction kept 5 bases outside the gene matches. The CDR3 region is CASSLTGISNQPQHF. The DNA for the CDR3 is TGTGCCAGCAGCCTGACAGGGATTAGCAATCAGCCCCAGCATTTT.

Many counts were recorded for this clonotype. This chain joins TRBV20-1 and TRBJ2-5; no clear D gene. The V gene lost 5 bases and the J gene lost 2 bases, with 3 bases spanning the gap. CDR1 is DFQATT and CDR2 is SNEGSKA in the germline V gene (reference sequence). The CDR3 spans 10 residues. The CDR3 loop reads CSAQQETQYF. CDR3 nucleotides: TGCAGTGCTCAACAAGAGACCCAGTACTTC.